Listed below are T cell receptor beta chains from one sample, sequenced in a study of regulatory T cells in long-lasting Graves disease. TCRdb fed the multiplex PCR reads into MiXCR, producing one record per CDR3 protein. Among about 470,000 distinct CDR3 sequences listed, about 22% were seen once. The starting material was peripheral blood mononuclear cells (PBMCs), obtained when the disease was refractory, from a patient treated with antithyroid drugs. The receptors shown here come from a female donor with Graves disease. Each CDR3 is given with its conserved first and last residue.

TRBV5-4	TRBJ2-6	18	CASSQGAGQGFGANVLTF
TRBV28	TRBJ2-7	12	CASYRSSYEQYF
TRBV5-4	TRBJ1-1	12	CASSLGNSEAFF
TRBV29-1	TRBJ2-7	12	CSVEDRGYEQYF
TRBV2	TRBJ1-4	14	CASSDPRESEKLFF
TRBV11-3	TRBJ2-5	13	CASSLGGRDAQYF
TRBV6-1	TRBJ2-5	15	CASSEEIGGAETQYF
TRBV9	TRBJ2-4	17	CASSVGGGGEGKNIQYF
TRBV19	TRBJ2-2	20	CASSIGRDFPPKMNTGELFF
TRBV5-6	TRBJ1-1	14	CASSLQGSYTEAFF
TRBV28	TRBJ1-3	15	CASSSTGISGNTIYF
TRBV6-1	TRBJ2-5	15	CASSEAGVVLGTQYF
TRBV29-1	TRBJ2-2	14	CSVRENPNTGELFF
TRBV28	TRBJ2-2	14	CASKTGQYTGELFF
TRBV2	TRBJ2-5	13	CASSPTSRETQYF
TRBV20-1	TRBJ2-1	11	CSAHSGDEQFF
TRBV6-2/TRBV6-3	TRBJ2-3	12	CASKKPADTQYF
TRBV12-3/TRBV12-4	TRBJ1-1	13	CASSLLTLSEAFF
TRBV14	TRBJ1-2	16	CASSQAGMGPIYGYTF
TRBV7-2	TRBJ2-2	16	CASSLFDQANTGELFF
TRBV27	TRBJ1-1	15	CASSLQGFPHTEAFF
TRBV20-1	TRBJ1-1	14	CSAPRGAENTEAFF
TRBV12-3/TRBV12-4	TRBJ2-1	15	CASSLRLAGGSGQFF
TRBV5-1	TRBJ1-2	15	CASSFRTGALYGYTF
TRBV28	TRBJ2-5	14	CASSLGDYQETQYF
TRBV6-2/TRBV6-3	TRBJ1-2	15	CASTARTASFYGYTF
TRBV4-1	TRBJ1-1	17	CASSQVTLGQGFSEAFF
TRBV5-1	TRBJ2-6	16	CASSLSGASGANVLTF
TRBV7-8	TRBJ2-7	13	CASSSGQRDEQYF
TRBV20-1	TRBJ1-2	11	CSARDGPDYTF
TRBV15	TRBJ2-7	18	CATSRVPRDSTGKYEQYF